A selection of T cell receptor beta chains follows, all from one sample in a study of T cell changes during pregnancy in multiple sclerosis. Using immunoSEQ multiplex PCR, the repertoire was profiled, and TCRdb retains in-frame clones only, with some absent. The sample lists tens of thousands of clones, around nine tenths occurring once. Sample: CD4+ T cells from peripheral blood mononuclear cells, taken in the second trimester of pregnancy. Source of these receptors: a female donor with multiple sclerosis, enrolled in a pregnancy study. CDR3s include the opening cysteine and the closing phenylalanine or tryptophan. A D gene is named only where the DNA matches it firmly. Size tells how often a clone was seen (once, few, many) or the class of an expanded clone, and some rows leave it out.

d_gene: TRBD1; v_gene: TRBV6-1; abundance: -; j_gene: TRBJ2-3; CDR3aa: CASSQDRGDTQYF; CDR3nt: TGTGCCAGCAGCCAGGACAGGGGGGATACGCAGTATTTT
d_gene: -; v_gene: TRBV7-9; abundance: -; j_gene: TRBJ1-1; CDR3aa: CASSLIGDTEAFF; CDR3nt: TGTGCCAGCAGCCTCATAGGGGACACTGAAGCTTTCTTT
d_gene: -; v_gene: TRBV7-9; abundance: -; j_gene: TRBJ1-4; CDR3aa: CASSVDRLMFF; CDR3nt: TGTGCCAGCAGCGTCGACAGGCTAATGTTTTTT
d_gene: -; v_gene: TRBV30; abundance: once; j_gene: TRBJ1-5; CDR3aa: CAWRVGEQPQHF; CDR3nt: TGTGCCTGGAGGGTAGGGGAACAGCCCCAGCATTTT
d_gene: -; v_gene: TRBV6-5; abundance: -; j_gene: TRBJ2-7; CDR3aa: CASSYSSRGPYEQYF; CDR3nt: TGTGCCAGCAGTTACTCGTCGCGGGGGCCCTACGAGCAGTACTTC
d_gene: TRBD1; v_gene: TRBV7-2; abundance: -; j_gene: TRBJ2-1; CDR3aa: CASSVDRGSYNEQFF; CDR3nt: TGTGCCAGCAGCGTAGACAGGGGGTCCTACAATGAGCAGTTCTTC
d_gene: -; v_gene: TRBV9; abundance: -; j_gene: TRBJ2-7; CDR3aa: CASSVGLDSYEQYF; CDR3nt: TGTGCCAGCAGCGTAGGACTGGATTCCTACGAGCAGTACTTC
d_gene: TRBD2; v_gene: TRBV2; abundance: -; j_gene: TRBJ2-7; CDR3aa: CATRGGLAGAYEQYF; CDR3nt: TGTGCCACACGGGGGGGACTAGCGGGTGCCTACGAGCAGTACTTC
d_gene: -; v_gene: TRBV28; abundance: -; j_gene: TRBJ1-4; CDR3aa: CASSLDGQTREKLFF; CDR3nt: TGTGCCAGCAGTTTAGACGGACAGACAAGAGAAAAACTGTTTTTT
d_gene: -; v_gene: TRBV27; abundance: -; j_gene: TRBJ1-1; CDR3aa: CASSLSRRAGEAFF; CDR3nt: TGTGCCAGCAGTTTATCAAGGAGGGCTGGCGAAGCTTTCTTT
d_gene: -; v_gene: TRBV7-9; abundance: -; j_gene: TRBJ2-3; CDR3aa: CASSIKRAGASRDTQYF; CDR3nt: TGTGCCAGCAGCATAAAGAGAGCAGGGGCTTCGAGAGATACGCAGTATTTT
d_gene: -; v_gene: TRBV29-1; abundance: -; j_gene: TRBJ2-3; CDR3aa: CSAIPRGDTQYF; CDR3nt: TGCAGCGCCATTCCTAGGGGAGATACGCAGTATTTT
d_gene: TRBD1; v_gene: TRBV7-2; abundance: -; j_gene: TRBJ2-7; CDR3aa: CASSSRQGAGNEQYF; CDR3nt: TGTGCCAGCAGCTCACGACAGGGGGCAGGCAACGAGCAGTACTTC
d_gene: -; v_gene: TRBV18; abundance: -; j_gene: TRBJ2-7; CDR3aa: CASSPVTVQGQYF; CDR3nt: TGTGCCAGCTCACCAGTGACAGTTCAGGGGCAGTACTTC
d_gene: -; v_gene: TRBV11-3; abundance: -; j_gene: TRBJ2-7; CDR3aa: CASSFRGEQYF; CDR3nt: TGTGCCAGCAGCTTCAGGGGCGAGCAGTACTTC
d_gene: TRBD1; v_gene: TRBV28; abundance: -; j_gene: TRBJ1-5; CDR3aa: CASSLQVGQGNQPQHF; CDR3nt: TGTGCCAGCAGTTTACAAGTCGGACAGGGCAATCAGCCCCAGCATTTT
d_gene: TRBD1; v_gene: TRBV5-1; abundance: -; j_gene: TRBJ1-6; CDR3aa: CASSWGTGGGDSPLHF; CDR3nt: TGCGCCAGCAGCTGGGGGACAGGGGGCGGTGATTCACCCCTCCACTTT
d_gene: TRBD1; v_gene: TRBV10-2; abundance: -; j_gene: TRBJ1-5; CDR3aa: CASSHRGDQPQHF; CDR3nt: TGCGCCAGCTCCCACAGGGGCGATCAGCCCCAGCATTTT
d_gene: -; v_gene: TRBV7-8; abundance: -; j_gene: TRBJ1-5; CDR3aa: CASSLAQVLGNQPQHF; CDR3nt: TGTGCCAGCAGCTTAGCGCAGGTCTTGGGCAATCAGCCCCAGCATTTT
d_gene: -; v_gene: TRBV19; abundance: -; j_gene: TRBJ1-2; CDR3aa: CASSTGVGYTF; CDR3nt: TGTGCCAGTAGTACAGGGGTGGGCTACACCTTC
d_gene: TRBD1; v_gene: TRBV10-3; abundance: -; j_gene: TRBJ2-7; CDR3aa: CAISIPGQGYYEQYF; CDR3nt: TGTGCCATCAGTATACCGGGACAGGGTTACTACGAGCAGTACTTC
d_gene: -; v_gene: TRBV6-6; abundance: -; j_gene: TRBJ1-5; CDR3aa: CASSWTVGNQPQHF; CDR3nt: TGTGCCAGCAGCTGGACAGTCGGCAATCAGCCCCAGCATTTT
d_gene: TRBD1; v_gene: TRBV5-1; abundance: -; j_gene: TRBJ2-6; CDR3aa: CASSFFRDRGSGANVLTF; CDR3nt: TGCGCCAGCAGCTTCTTCCGGGACAGGGGGTCCGGGGCCAACGTCCTGACTTTC
d_gene: -; v_gene: TRBV28; abundance: few; j_gene: TRBJ2-7; CDR3aa: CASRLWTTYEQYF; CDR3nt: TGTGCCAGCAGGCTGTGGACTACCTACGAGCAGTACTTC
d_gene: TRBD1; v_gene: TRBV19; abundance: -; j_gene: TRBJ2-5; CDR3aa: CASSSSGGRSETQYF; CDR3nt: TGTGCCAGTAGTTCGTCAGGGGGAAGGTCGGAGACCCAGTACTTC
d_gene: TRBD1; v_gene: TRBV10-3; abundance: -; j_gene: TRBJ2-7; CDR3aa: CAIRQGASYEQYF; CDR3nt: TGTGCCATTCGACAGGGGGCTTCCTACGAGCAGTACTTC
d_gene: -; v_gene: TRBV11-3; abundance: once; j_gene: TRBJ2-7; CDR3aa: CASSLDNYEQYF; CDR3nt: TGTGCCAGCAGCTTAGATAACTACGAGCAGTACTTC
d_gene: -; v_gene: TRBV30; abundance: -; j_gene: TRBJ1-2; CDR3aa: CARSGVVAGHYGYTF; CDR3nt: TGTGCCCGGAGTGGGGTTGTGGCAGGCCACTATGGCTACACCTTC
d_gene: -; v_gene: TRBV5-5; abundance: -; j_gene: TRBJ1-2; CDR3aa: CASSQLQGNYGYTF; CDR3nt: TGTGCCAGCAGCCAGCTCCAGGGTAACTATGGCTACACCTTC
d_gene: TRBD2; v_gene: TRBV5-4; abundance: -; j_gene: TRBJ2-2; CDR3aa: CASSLDRTSGTGELFF; CDR3nt: TGTGCCAGCAGCTTGGATCGTACTAGCGGAACCGGGGAGCTGTTTTTT
d_gene: TRBD1; v_gene: TRBV7-9; abundance: -; j_gene: TRBJ2-5; CDR3aa: CASSHPPGTGGQETQYF; CDR3nt: TGTGCCAGCAGCCATCCCCCCGGGACAGGGGGCCAAGAGACCCAGTACTTC
d_gene: -; v_gene: TRBV9; abundance: -; j_gene: TRBJ1-1; CDR3aa: CASSVGGAEAFF; CDR3nt: TGTGCCAGCAGCGTAGGGGGAGCTGAAGCTTTCTTT
d_gene: TRBD2; v_gene: TRBV6-1; abundance: -; j_gene: TRBJ2-1; CDR3aa: CASSSSGSTNNEQFF; CDR3nt: TGTGCCAGCAGTTCTAGCGGGAGTACGAACAATGAGCAGTTCTTC
d_gene: TRBD1; v_gene: TRBV11-3; abundance: -; j_gene: TRBJ1-1; CDR3aa: CASSSRTGGDEAFF; CDR3nt: TGTGCCAGCAGCTCCAGGACAGGGGGGGATGAAGCTTTCTTT
d_gene: -; v_gene: TRBV28; abundance: once; j_gene: TRBJ1-5; CDR3aa: CASSPPGAIVYQPQHF; CDR3nt: TGTGCCAGCAGTCCCCCCGGAGCCATTGTCTATCAGCCCCAGCATTTT
d_gene: -; v_gene: TRBV9; abundance: -; j_gene: TRBJ2-2; CDR3aa: CASSAGGPTGELFF; CDR3nt: TGTGCCAGCAGCGCGGGGGGCCCCACCGGGGAGCTGTTTTTT
d_gene: TRBD1; v_gene: TRBV28; abundance: -; j_gene: TRBJ1-5; CDR3aa: CASSPTLGQGNQPQHF; CDR3nt: TGTGCCAGCAGTCCTACATTGGGACAGGGCAATCAGCCCCAGCATTTT
d_gene: -; v_gene: TRBV11-3; abundance: -; j_gene: TRBJ2-5; CDR3aa: CASSPHRGQETQYF; CDR3nt: TGTGCCAGCAGCCCCCACCGAGGGCAAGAGACCCAGTACTTC
d_gene: -; v_gene: TRBV4-2; abundance: once; j_gene: TRBJ2-2; CDR3aa: CASSQDLYTGELFF; CDR3nt: TGTGCCAGCAGCCAAGATCTTTATACCGGGGAGCTGTTTTTT
d_gene: TRBD2; v_gene: TRBV11-2; abundance: -; j_gene: TRBJ2-5; CDR3aa: CASSRAGGLPETQYF; CDR3nt: TGTGCCAGCAGCCGAGCGGGGGGTTTACCAGAGACCCAGTACTTC